The T cell receptor beta chain under discussion was sequenced for a study of shared clonotypes between healthy human individuals (dated by TCRdb to the early 2020s). Regarding the complete study: The cohort comprised a couple of women and a few men aged 18 to 49 years. Between about 0.8 and 9 billion PBMCs per donor were obtained by leukapheresis. The study deeply sequenced blood TCR repertoires of about 5 healthy adults to estimate repertoire size and the extent of clonotype sharing between individuals. To increase sequencing depth and limit assay-specific biases, different laboratories used diverse techniques to prepare libraries and sequence TCR repertoires. For each donor, CD4 naive and CD4 memory were each run on three plates, CD8 naive on two plates, and CD8 memory on one plate.

General study outcomes and caveats: When several donors were compared, the shared fraction of clonotypes was around 4.6% for naive CD4, around 3.6% for naive CD8, 2.3% for memory CD4, and 0.35% to 0.4% for memory CD8. Even with the large sequencing depth, rarefaction of the sorted-subset datasets indicated that sequencing was incomplete. Naive subsets generally had larger estimated clonotype richness than memory subsets did. Based on pairwise subsampling, the degree of clonotype sharing among donors was expected to be affected by sequencing depth. Because the study included only a small number of donors, the genetic and exposure-history diversity represented was limited. Compared with non-shared clonotypes, clonotypes shared by all four sorted-subset donors had higher generation probabilities. Only blood was sampled, and tissue TCR repertoires likely differ from those in blood.

V and J are truncated by 0 bases and 1 base respectively, leaving an intervening sequence of 20 bases. The germline V gene encodes CDR1 SGHRS and CDR2 YFSETQ. Including the terminal cysteine and phenylalanine, the CDR3 comprises 18 residues. Just the 54-base CDR3 DNA is kept, in frame starting at base 1. Of note for this clone: Its recognized antigen is unknown. Base qualities are not provided; no much larger clone lies one nucleotide away.

Healthy HIV-negative adults with no recently reported acute infections or vaccinations were included as donors. All donors were Caucasian adults living in Nashville, Tennessee, USA. CD4+ T cells were enriched by magnetic negative selection; naive cells were then positively selected on CD45RA, and the negative fraction formed the memory subset. Blood was obtained by leukapheresis, after which PBMCs were separated by Ficoll-Histopaque density gradient centrifugation and cryopreserved in liquid nitrogen vapor phase. Analytical flow cytometry was used to check the purity and quantity of each magnetically sorted T cell population. Genomic DNA was isolated from every sorted fraction and measured by UV absorbance on a Nanodrop 2000c. Using the deep immunoSEQ assay, multiplex PCR amplified TCR CDR3 regions from genomic DNA. For each cell subset, the extracted genomic DNA was distributed evenly across all wells of several immunoSEQ 96-well plates, and each plate served as one replicate. For sorted subsets, around 200 ng genomic DNA, equal to tens of thousands of T cell genomes, was loaded into each replicate PCR. The purified libraries were quantified using a Qubit 3.0 fluorometer, sized with a Bioanalyzer 2100, and then quantified again using the KAPA Library Quantification kit. Each immunoSEQ 96-well plate was sequenced on its own single-read 150-cycle Illumina NextSeq 550 flow cell. The published analysis was carried out like this. The immunoSEQ output contained only junctional sequences without quality scores, so filtering could not match that applied to full-length reads. Sequences were annotated with PyIR, a Python wrapper for IgBLAST v1.9, and V/J genes and CDR3 were assigned using IMGT germline references. Reads with weak V/J assignments (E-value above 1e-6), missing CDR3, stop codons, out-of-frame junctions, or ambiguous translated residues were removed. V3J clonotypes were defined as sequences sharing the same inferred V gene, J gene, and CDR3 amino acid sequence. To compute the percentage overlap between repertoires, the number of shared unique clonotypes was divided by the size of the smaller repertoire. RTK rarefaction, the Chao1 estimator, and Recon v2.1 estimates of unobserved clonotypes were used to assess repertoire richness. Generation probabilities for all TCRbeta clonotypes obtained by the gDNA method from a handful of donors were computed using OLGA. TCRdb re-hosts the immuneACCESS table, in-frame sequences only. Its copies lack some clones; in the studies checked, an unresolved V gene accounts for under half of them, and the cause for the rest is not known. V, J and clone size are those of that table, while D and trimming were read from the DNA. Here the sample has hundreds of thousands of clones; around 72% occur a single time. The leading ten clones occupy approximately 1.7% of the sample.

This TCR derives from a woman younger than 45 in good health. The sample taken for sequencing was memory CD4+ T cells sorted from blood. The cell subset or site label corresponds to: CD45RA-negative fraction. The chain joins TRBV5-1 to TRBJ2-7, with the identity of the D gene unclear. The nucleotide sequence reads as follows: TGCGCCAGCAGCTTGGGACCACCCTTCGCTGGCCAATCCTACGAGCAGTACTTC. Its coded protein is CASSLGPPFAGQSYEQYF. With the portions outside the CDR3 filled from the reference TRBV5-1 and TRBJ2-7 genes, the complete variable region becomes KAGVTQTPRYLIKTRGQQVTLSCSPISGHRSVSWYQQTPGQGLQFLFEYFSETQRNKGNFPGRFSGRQFSNSRSEMNVSTLELGDSALYLCASSLGPPFAGQSYEQYFGPGTRLTVT.